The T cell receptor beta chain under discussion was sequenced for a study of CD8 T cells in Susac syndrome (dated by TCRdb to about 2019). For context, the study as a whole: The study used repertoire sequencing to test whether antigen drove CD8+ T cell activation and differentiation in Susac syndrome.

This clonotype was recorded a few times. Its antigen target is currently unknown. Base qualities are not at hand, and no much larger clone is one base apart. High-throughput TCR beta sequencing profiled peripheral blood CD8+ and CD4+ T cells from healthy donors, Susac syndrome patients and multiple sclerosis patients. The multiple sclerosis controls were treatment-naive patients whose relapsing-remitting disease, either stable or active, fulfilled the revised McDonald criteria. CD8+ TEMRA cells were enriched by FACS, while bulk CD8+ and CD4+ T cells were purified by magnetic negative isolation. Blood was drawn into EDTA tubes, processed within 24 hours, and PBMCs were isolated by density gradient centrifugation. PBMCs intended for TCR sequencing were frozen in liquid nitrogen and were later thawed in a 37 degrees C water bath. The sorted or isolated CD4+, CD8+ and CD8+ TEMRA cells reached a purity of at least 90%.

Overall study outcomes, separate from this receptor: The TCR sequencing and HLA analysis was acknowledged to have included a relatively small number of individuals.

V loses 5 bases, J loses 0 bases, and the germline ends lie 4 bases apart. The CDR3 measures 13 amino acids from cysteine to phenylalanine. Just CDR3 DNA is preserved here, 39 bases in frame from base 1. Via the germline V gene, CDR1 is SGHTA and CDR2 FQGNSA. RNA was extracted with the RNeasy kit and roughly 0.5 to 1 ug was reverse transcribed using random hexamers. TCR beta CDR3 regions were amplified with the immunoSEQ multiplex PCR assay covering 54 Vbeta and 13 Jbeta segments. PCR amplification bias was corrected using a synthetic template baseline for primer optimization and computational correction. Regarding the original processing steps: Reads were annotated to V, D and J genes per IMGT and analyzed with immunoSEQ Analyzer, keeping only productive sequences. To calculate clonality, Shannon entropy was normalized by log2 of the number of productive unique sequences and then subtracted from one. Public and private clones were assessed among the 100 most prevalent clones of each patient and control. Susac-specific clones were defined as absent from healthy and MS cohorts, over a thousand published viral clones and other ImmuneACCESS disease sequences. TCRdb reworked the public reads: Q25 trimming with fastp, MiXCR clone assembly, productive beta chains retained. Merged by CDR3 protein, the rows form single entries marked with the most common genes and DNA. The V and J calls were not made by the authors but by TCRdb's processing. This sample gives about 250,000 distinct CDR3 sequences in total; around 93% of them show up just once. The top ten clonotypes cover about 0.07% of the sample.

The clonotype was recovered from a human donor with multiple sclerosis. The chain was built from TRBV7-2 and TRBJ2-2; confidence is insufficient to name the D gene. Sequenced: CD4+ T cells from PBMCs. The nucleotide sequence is TGTGCCAGCAGCCCCTCGAACACCGGGGAGCTGTTTTTT. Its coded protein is CASSPSNTGELFF.